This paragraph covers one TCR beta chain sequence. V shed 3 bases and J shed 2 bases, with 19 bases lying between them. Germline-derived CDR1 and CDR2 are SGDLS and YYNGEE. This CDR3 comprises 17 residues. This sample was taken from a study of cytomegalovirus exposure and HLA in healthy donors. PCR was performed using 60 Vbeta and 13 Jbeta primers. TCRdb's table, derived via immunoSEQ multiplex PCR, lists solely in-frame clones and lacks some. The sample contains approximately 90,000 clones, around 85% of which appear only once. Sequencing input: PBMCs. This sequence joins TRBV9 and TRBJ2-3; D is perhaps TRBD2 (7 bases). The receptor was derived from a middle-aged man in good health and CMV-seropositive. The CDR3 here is CASSAMGGAMDTDTQYF. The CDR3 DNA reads TGTGCCAGCAGCGCCATGGGGGGGGCGATGGACACAGATACGCAGTATTTT.